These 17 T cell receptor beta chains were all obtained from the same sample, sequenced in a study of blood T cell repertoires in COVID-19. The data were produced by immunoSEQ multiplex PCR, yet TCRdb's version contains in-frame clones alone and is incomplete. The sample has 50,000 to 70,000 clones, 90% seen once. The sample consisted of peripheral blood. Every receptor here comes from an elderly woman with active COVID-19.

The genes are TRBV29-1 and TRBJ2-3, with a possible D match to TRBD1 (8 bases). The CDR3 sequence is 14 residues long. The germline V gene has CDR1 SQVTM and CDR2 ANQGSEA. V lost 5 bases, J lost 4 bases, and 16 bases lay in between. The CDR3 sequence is CSVISTGGADTQYF. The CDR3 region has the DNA TGCAGCGTTATATCAACAGGGGGGGCAGATACGCAGTATTTT.

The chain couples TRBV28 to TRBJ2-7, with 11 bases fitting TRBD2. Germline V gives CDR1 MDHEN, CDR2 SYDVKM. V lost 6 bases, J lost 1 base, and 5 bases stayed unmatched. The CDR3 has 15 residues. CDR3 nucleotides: TGTGCCAGCAGCCCGGGACTAGCGGCTTCCTACGAGCAGTACTTC. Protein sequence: CASSPGLAASYEQYF.

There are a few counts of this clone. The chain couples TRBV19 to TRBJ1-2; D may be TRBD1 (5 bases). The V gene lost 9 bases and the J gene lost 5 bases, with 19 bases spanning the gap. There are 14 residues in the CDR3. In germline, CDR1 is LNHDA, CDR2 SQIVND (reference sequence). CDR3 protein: CARGLRGSGYGYTF. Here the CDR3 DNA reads TGTGCCAGGGGTTTACGGGGGTCGGGATATGGCTACACCTTC.

CDR3 residues: CASSPLGGGGEQYF. The CDR3 nucleotides are TGTGCCAGCAGTCCCCTGGGAGGGGGAGGAGAGCAGTACTTC. The chain combines TRBV3-1 (or the pseudogene TRBV3-2) with TRBJ2-7; possible D gene TRBD2, 7 bases. This CDR3 contains 14 residues. Trimming stripped 6 bases from V and 7 bases from J, with 19 bases between. Germline CDR1 reads LGHDT; CDR2 reads YNNKEL (reference sequence).

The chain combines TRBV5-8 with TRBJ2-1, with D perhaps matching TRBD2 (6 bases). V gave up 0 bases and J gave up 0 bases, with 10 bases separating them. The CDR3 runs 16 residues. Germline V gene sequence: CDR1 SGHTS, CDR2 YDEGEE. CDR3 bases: TGTGCCAGCAGCTTGGGGCTAGCGAGCTCCTACAATGAGCAGTTCTTC. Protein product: CASSLGLASSYNEQFF.

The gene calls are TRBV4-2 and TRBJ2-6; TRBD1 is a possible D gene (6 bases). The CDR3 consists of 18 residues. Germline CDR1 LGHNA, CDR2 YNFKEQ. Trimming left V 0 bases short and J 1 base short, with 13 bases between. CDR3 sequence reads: CASSQDQGKRSGANVLTF. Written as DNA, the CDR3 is TGTGCCAGCAGCCAAGATCAGGGGAAAAGGTCTGGGGCCAACGTCCTGACTTTC.

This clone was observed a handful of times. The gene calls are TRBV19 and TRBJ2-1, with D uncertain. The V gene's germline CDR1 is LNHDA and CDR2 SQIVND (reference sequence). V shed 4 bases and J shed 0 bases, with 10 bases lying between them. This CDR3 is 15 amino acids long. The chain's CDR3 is CASSTSASSYNEQFF. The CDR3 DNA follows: TGTGCCAGTAGTACTAGTGCAAGCTCCTACAATGAGCAGTTCTTC.

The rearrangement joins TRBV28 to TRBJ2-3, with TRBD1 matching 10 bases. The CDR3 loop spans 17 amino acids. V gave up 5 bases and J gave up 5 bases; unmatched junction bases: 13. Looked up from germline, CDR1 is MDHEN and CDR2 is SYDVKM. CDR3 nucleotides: TGTGCCAGCAGTCCATTCTTCGGGACAGGGGTTGAAGATACGCAGTATTTT. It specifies CASSPFFGTGVEDTQYF.

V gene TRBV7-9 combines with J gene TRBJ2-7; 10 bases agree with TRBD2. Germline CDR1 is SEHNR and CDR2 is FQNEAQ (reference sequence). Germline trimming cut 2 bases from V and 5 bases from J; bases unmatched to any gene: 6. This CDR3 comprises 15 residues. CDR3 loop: CASSLLTSGKHEQYF. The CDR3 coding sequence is TGTGCCAGCAGCTTACTCACTAGCGGGAAGCACGAGCAGTACTTC.

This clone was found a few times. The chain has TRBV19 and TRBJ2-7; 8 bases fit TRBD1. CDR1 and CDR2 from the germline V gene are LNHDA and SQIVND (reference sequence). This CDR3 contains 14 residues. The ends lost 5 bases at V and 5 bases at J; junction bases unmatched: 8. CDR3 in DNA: TGTGCCAGTAGTGTCCAGGGGGCGCGGGACGAGCAGTACTTC. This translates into CASSVQGARDEQYF. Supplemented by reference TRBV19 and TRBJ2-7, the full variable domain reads DGGITQSPKYLFRKEGQNVTLSCEQNLNHDAMYWYRQDPGQGLRLIYYSQIVNDFQKGDIAEGYSVSREKKESFPLTVTSAQKNPTAFYLCASSVQGARDEQYFGPGTRLTVT.

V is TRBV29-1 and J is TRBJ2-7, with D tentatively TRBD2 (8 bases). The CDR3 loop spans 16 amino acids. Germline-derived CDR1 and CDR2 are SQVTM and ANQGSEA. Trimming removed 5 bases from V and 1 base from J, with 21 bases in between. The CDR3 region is CSVRGPGSGDSYEQYF. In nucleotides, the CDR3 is TGCAGCGTTAGGGGGCCTGGTAGCGGGGATTCCTACGAGCAGTACTTC.

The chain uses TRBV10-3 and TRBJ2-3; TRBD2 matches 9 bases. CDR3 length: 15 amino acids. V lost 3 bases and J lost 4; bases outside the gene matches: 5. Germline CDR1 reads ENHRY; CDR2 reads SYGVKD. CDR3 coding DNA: TGTGCCATCAGTGAACCTAGCGGGGTTGCAGATACGCAGTATTTT. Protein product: CAISEPSGVADTQYF.

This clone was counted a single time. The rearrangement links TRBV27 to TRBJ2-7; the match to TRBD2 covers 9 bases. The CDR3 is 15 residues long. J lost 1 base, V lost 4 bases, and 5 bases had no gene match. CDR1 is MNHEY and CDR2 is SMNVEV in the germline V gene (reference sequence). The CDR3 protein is CASSYVSGRSYEQYF. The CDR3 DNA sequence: TGTGCCAGCAGTTACGTCAGCGGGAGGTCCTACGAGCAGTACTTC.

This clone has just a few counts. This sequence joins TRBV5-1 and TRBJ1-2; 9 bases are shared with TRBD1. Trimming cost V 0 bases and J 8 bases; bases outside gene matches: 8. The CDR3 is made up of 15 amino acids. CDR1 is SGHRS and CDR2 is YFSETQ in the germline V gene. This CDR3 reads CASSLEPGQGRGYTF. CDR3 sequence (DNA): TGCGCCAGCAGCTTGGAACCCGGACAGGGGCGAGGCTACACCTTC.

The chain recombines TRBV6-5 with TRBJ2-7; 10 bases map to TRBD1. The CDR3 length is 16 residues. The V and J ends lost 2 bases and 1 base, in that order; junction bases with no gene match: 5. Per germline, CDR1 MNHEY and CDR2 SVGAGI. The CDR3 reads CASSYLGQGYSYEQYF. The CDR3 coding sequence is TGTGCCAGCAGTTACCTGGGACAGGGGTATTCCTACGAGCAGTACTTC.

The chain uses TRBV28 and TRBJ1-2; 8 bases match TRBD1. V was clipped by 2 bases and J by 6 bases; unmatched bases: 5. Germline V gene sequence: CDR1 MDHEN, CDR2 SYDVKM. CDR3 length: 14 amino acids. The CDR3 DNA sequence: TGTGCCAGCAGTTTAGAGGCAGGGGGCGATGGCTACACCTTC. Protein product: CASSLEAGGDGYTF.

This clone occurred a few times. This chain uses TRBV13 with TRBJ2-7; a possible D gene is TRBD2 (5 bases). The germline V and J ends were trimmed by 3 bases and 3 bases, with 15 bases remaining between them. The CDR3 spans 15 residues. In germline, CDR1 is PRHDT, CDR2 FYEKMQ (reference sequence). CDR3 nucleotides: TGTGCCAGCAGCTTCTCCGGGAATTTTTACTACGAGCAGTACTTC. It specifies CASSFSGNFYYEQYF.